This TCR beta chain was identified in a study of OX40 agonist ivuxolimab in advanced cancers. On the study more broadly: A male proportion of 82.7% was recorded, with mean age approximately 56 years and range roughly 23 to 90.

Study-level findings and limits: By week 6 at 0.1 to 3.0 mg/kg, blood CD4+ and CD8+ T cells had expanded clonally. Expanded clones tended on average to be more numerous among CD8+ T cells than CD4+.

Measured with immunoSEQ multiplex PCR; TCRdb has only the in-frame clones, and not every one. The data hold approximately 40,000 clones, with around 92% observed a single time. A note on this clone: No antigen is known for it.

With V trimmed by 3 bases and J by 8 bases, 2 bases remained unmatched. This CDR3 contains 13 residues. In germline, CDR1 is SGHTS, CDR2 YDEGEE. Here the sequenced sample was CD4+ or CD8+ T cells sorted from blood, taken in a trial of the OX40 agonist ivuxolimab. The receptor's source is an adult with an advanced solid tumor such as melanoma, head and neck, liver or kidney cancer. The chain is built from TRBV5-8 and TRBJ1-2; 12 positions match TRBD1. The CDR3: CASSSGTGGGYTF. For the CDR3, the DNA is TGTGCCAGCAGCTCCGGGACAGGGGGCGGCTACACCTTC. The entire variable domain, with the rest obtained from reference TRBV5-8 and TRBJ1-2, is as follows: EAGVTQSPTHLIKTRGQQATLRCSPISGHTSVYWYQQALGLGLQFLLWYDEGEERNRGNFPPRFSGRQFPNYSSELNVNALELEDSALYLCASSSGTGGGYTFGSGTRLTVV.